The 10 T cell receptor beta chains below all came from one sample that was sequenced in a study of blood T cell repertoires in COVID-19. Generated by immunoSEQ multiplex PCR, the TCRdb table keeps only in-frame clones and is missing some. The sample yields a few hundred thousand clones, 70% to 90% seen once. Sequenced: PBMCs or T cells enriched from blood (not recorded which). Receptors were obtained from a woman younger than 45 who had recovered from COVID-19.

V and J are TRBV5-4 and TRBJ1-5; D unresolved. The germline CDR1 and CDR2 sequences are SGHNT and YYREEE (reference sequence). V lost 1 base to trimming and J lost 4 bases, with 15 bases between them. The CDR3 totals 16 residues. CDR3 bases: TGTGCCAGCAGCTTGAGAGACACTCATGGGAATCAGCCCCAGCATTTT. It encodes CASSLRDTHGNQPQHF.

This rearrangement joins TRBV9 to TRBJ1-1, with 9 positions matching TRBD1. The germline V gene encodes CDR1 SGDLS and CDR2 YYNGEE. V shed 3 bases, J shed 0 bases, and the junction held 12 bases outside the gene matches. The CDR3 length is 18 residues. The CDR3 spells CASSANPRDREMNTEAFF. The CDR3 region has the DNA TGTGCCAGCAGCGCAAACCCCCGGGACAGGGAAATGAACACTGAAGCTTTCTTT.

This chain uses TRBV6-5 with TRBJ2-7; 10 bases align to TRBD1. From germline, CDR1 is MNHEY and CDR2 SVGAGI. CDR3 length equals 13 residues. V lost 10 bases, J lost 5 bases, and 8 bases stayed unmatched. CDR3 in amino acids: CATTGQGRNEQYF. CDR3 nucleotides: TGTGCCACCACGGGACAGGGGCGCAACGAGCAGTACTTC.

The chain carries TRBV5-1 and TRBJ1-1; D unclear. Looked up from germline, CDR1 is SGHRS and CDR2 is YFSETQ. The ends were cut back, 2 bases at V and 4 bases at J, with 9 bases in the middle. CDR3 size: 13 residues. CDR3 in DNA: TGCGCCAGCAGCTTTCTCACGGGCACTGAAGCTTTCTTT. Its protein product is CASSFLTGTEAFF.

This clone came up once. The J gene is TRBJ1-2, the V gene TRBV18; unclear D gene. Trimming took off 3 bases at V and 5 bases at J, with 19 bases between the two ends. The germline V gene encodes CDR1 KGHSH and CDR2 LQKENI. The CDR3 sequence is 16 residues long. CDR3 residues: CASSPIFRDDSYGYTF. The CDR3 nucleotides read TGTGCCAGCTCACCCATCTTCCGGGATGATTCGTATGGCTACACCTTC.

V and J are TRBV5-1 and TRBJ1-2; TRBD1 matches at 9 bases. There are 15 residues in the CDR3. Germline V gene data show CDR1 as SGHRS and CDR2 as YFSETQ. Trimming cost V 0 bases and J 5 bases; bases outside gene matches: 5. Written as DNA, the CDR3 is TGCGCCAGCAGCTTGGAGACAGGGACAGGGTATGGCTACACCTTC. Amino acid sequence: CASSLETGTGYGYTF.

The chain combines TRBV20-1 with TRBJ1-2; TRBD1 agrees at 10 bases. The CDR3 spans 12 residues. The V and J ends lost 3 bases and 7 bases, in that order; junction bases with no gene match: 2. Germline CDR1 reads DFQATT; CDR2 reads SNEGSKA (reference sequence). The CDR3 region has the DNA TGCAGTGCTAGTGACAGGGGGCTTGGCTACACCTTC. It yields the protein CSASDRGLGYTF.

This chain links TRBV3-1 (or the pseudogene TRBV3-2) with TRBJ2-5; TRBD2 matches 9 bases. CDR3 length equals 16 residues. Germline V gene data show CDR1 as LGHDT and CDR2 as YNNKEL (reference sequence). V lost 4 bases, J lost 4 bases, and 10 bases stayed unmatched. CDR3 amino acids: CASSPDLAGRGETQYF. The CDR3 nucleotides are TGTGCCAGCAGCCCAGACCTAGCGGGGCGGGGAGAGACCCAGTACTTC.

This chain links TRBV6-5 with TRBJ1-6; D remains unclear. There are 15 residues in the CDR3. V dropped 6 bases and J dropped 8 bases, with 17 bases sitting between them. Germline assignment: CDR1 MNHEY and CDR2 SVGAGI. The CDR3 is CASRPLSLLDSPLHF. DNA of the CDR3: TGTGCCAGCAGACCCCTTAGCCTTCTTGATTCACCCCTCCACTTT.

With respect to this clone: The identical CDR3 is also encoded by other nucleotide sequences in the sample. CDR3 sequence: CASSTRGGSQETQYF. The CDR3 coding sequence is TGTGCCAGCAGCACCCGGGGGGGCTCGCAAGAGACCCAGTACTTC. V and J are TRBV9 and TRBJ2-5, with TRBD2 matching over 8 bases. The CDR3 sequence is 15 residues long. With 4 bases clipped from V and 2 bases from J, the junction kept 7 bases outside the gene matches. The germline CDR1 and CDR2 sequences are SGDLS and YYNGEE.